This T cell receptor beta chain was recorded in a study of read filtering for tumor transcriptome and immune sequencing. From approximately 430 ng of RNA, a library with molecular barcoded alpha/delta and beta/gamma adaptors was made. Each CDR3 protein is one row after TCRdb ran MiXCR on the reads. The sample lists under 50,000 distinct CDR3 sequences, approximately 14% occurring once. Looked up from germline, CDR1 is DFQATT and CDR2 is SNEGSKA (reference sequence). CDR3 length equals 18 residues. After removal of 1 base from V and 2 bases from J, the junction contained 7 bases not matched to a gene. This clonotype was picked up many times.

This chain joins TRBV20-1 and TRBJ2-1; 14 bases align to TRBD2. This TCR was sampled from a donor at least 40 years old with multiple myeloma. The sample comprised a population of CD138-negative cells sorted from bone marrow. For the CDR3, the DNA is TGCAGTGCTAGAGGGACTAGCGGGAGGTCAGGGACCTACAATGAGCAGTTCTTC. This gives the protein CSARGTSGRSGTYNEQFF.